A selection of T cell receptor beta chains follows, all from one sample in a study of blood T cells in healthy people across ages. TCRdb reprocessed the 5' RACE reads with MiXCR, giving one entry per CDR3 protein. The data contain fewer than 1.5 million distinct CDR3 sequences, 42% of them singletons. Sequences were obtained from blood. The receptors derive from a woman between 18 and 29 years old in good health. The CDR3 runs from the conserved cysteine through the conserved F or W. Each record gives: V gene, CDR3 protein.

>TRBV4-2
CASSQDNFGTPQYF
>TRBV6-5
CATTGDTSVYGYTF
>TRBV25-1
CASSEFRKGSSYNEQFF
>TRBV15
CATSIRGGGNEQYF
>TRBV2
CASRAVGTEQFF
>TRBV27
CASSGTGFPGANVLTF
>TRBV5-1
CASSWDRNYGYTF
>TRBV27
CASSWGRGVKWPQHF
>TRBV27
CASSSQTGGYGYTF
>TRBV28
CASSKGWRYGYTF
>TRBV5-1
CASSLLQGADIQETQYF
>TRBV20-1
CSARVPGGAETQYF
>TRBV6-1
CASSENVGHKYGYTF
>TRBV9
CASSARQINTGELFF
>TRBV7-2
CASSPLQGIQETQYF
>TRBV7-2
CASSLHLSSGAYEQYF
>TRBV6-6
CASTPSDQGTQYF
>TRBV5-1
CASSPPGLATKETQYF
>TRBV5-1
CASSPGRTSGFYEQYF
>TRBV27
CASSRRTGSNTEAFF
>TRBV28
CASSLRGAGRETQYF
>TRBV20-1
CSARGTSVSTDTQYF
>TRBV6-4
CASSAETGTGELFF
>TRBV30
CAWSYRGLIPTDTQYF
>TRBV2
CASSEWAGGRTGELFF